The 22 T cell receptor beta chains given below trace back to one sample, sequenced in a study of shared T cell receptors in the human thymus. Measured with immunoSEQ multiplex PCR; TCRdb has only the in-frame clones, and not every one. The sample shows roughly 700,000 clones, 70% to 90% of them seen only once. The same data also contributed to another study, on human thymus T cells.

Sequenced material: thymocytes. These receptors all come from a boy under two years old with a congenital heart defect.

The chain is built from TRBV6-5 and TRBJ1-3; tentative D call: TRBD1 (6 bases). This CDR3 contains 15 residues. V was shortened by 6 bases and J by 4 bases, with 16 bases between the two germline ends. Per germline, CDR1 MNHEY and CDR2 SVGAGI. CDR3 sequence: CASSPRGAQGNTIYF. In nucleotides, the CDR3 is TGTGCCAGCAGCCCCCGGGGGGCACAGGGAAACACCATATATTTT.

This clone was counted a few times. The chain recombines TRBV19 with TRBJ1-1, with D perhaps TRBD1 (6 bases). Germline CDR1 is LNHDA and CDR2 is SQIVND (reference sequence). The CDR3 length is 15 residues. V was clipped by 2 bases and J by 0 bases, with 10 bases between them. The CDR3 coding sequence is TGTGCCAGTAGTATATCACAGGGATTGAACACTGAAGCTTTCTTT. Protein product: CASSISQGLNTEAFF.

The CDR3 sequence is CAWTAKGQRETQYF. The DNA for the CDR3 is TGTGCCTGGACTGCCAAGGGACAGAGGGAGACCCAGTACTTC. The rearrangement uses TRBV30 and TRBJ2-5; 7 bases are a match to TRBD1. Per the germline V gene, CDR1 is GTSNPN and CDR2 is SVGIG (reference sequence). The CDR3 extends over 14 amino acids. J gave up 5 bases and V 4 bases, and 10 bases lay outside the gene matches.

This clone was picked up one time. The V gene is TRBV7-2, the J gene TRBJ2-7, with 7 nucleotides matching TRBD2. The CDR3 is 16 amino acids. V lost 5 bases to trimming and J lost 3 bases; unmatched junction nucleotides: 13. Germline V gene sequence: CDR1 SGHTA, CDR2 FQGNSA. CDR3 region: CASSPGYNGRSYEQYF. The CDR3 bases are TGTGCCAGCAGCCCAGGCTATAACGGGAGGAGCTACGAGCAGTACTTC.

The V call is TRBV19, the J call TRBJ2-5; D is ambiguous. Germline CDR1 and CDR2: LNHDA and SQIVND (reference sequence). V lost 3 bases, J lost 4 bases, and 15 bases lay in between. The CDR3 has 15 residues. CDR3 amino acids: CASSMIETESETQYF. The CDR3, as DNA: TGTGCCAGTAGTATGATTGAAACAGAGTCAGAGACCCAGTACTTC.

The chain recombines TRBV27 with TRBJ1-2; D possibly corresponds to TRBD1 (5 bases). Trimming shortened V by 4 bases and J by 2 bases, and 8 bases separated the two germline ends. CDR1 MNHEY and CDR2 SMNVEV come from the germline V gene (reference sequence). The CDR3 contains 13 residues. CDR3 DNA: TGTGCCAGCAGTTCAGGGTTCAACTATGGCTACACCTTC. This sequence encodes CASSSGFNYGYTF.

J is TRBJ2-7 and V is TRBV4-2, with 10 bases matching TRBD2. The CDR3 sequence is 18 residues long. With V trimmed by 2 bases and J by 2 bases, 12 bases remained unmatched. The germline CDR1 and CDR2 sequences are LGHNA and YNFKEQ. As DNA, the CDR3 is TGTGCCAGCAGCCAATTAGGCCTAGCGGGAGAGGGCCCCTACGAGCAGTACTTC. It codes for CASSQLGLAGEGPYEQYF.

The chain links TRBV5-4 to TRBJ2-7, with 10 bases fitting TRBD1. Germline V CDR1 and CDR2: SGHNT, YYREEE (reference sequence). CDR3 length equals 18 residues. Losses at the gene ends were 0 bases for V and 4 bases for J; bases not matched to a gene: 13. As DNA, the CDR3 is TGTGCCAGCAGCTTGGGGGACAGGGGTAGACGTCAAAGATACGAGCAGTACTTC. Its protein is CASSLGDRGRRQRYEQYF.

The chain joins TRBV19 to TRBJ1-1, with TRBD1 as a possible D gene (5 bases). Trimming shortened V by 7 bases and J by 4 bases, and 28 bases separated the two germline ends. The CDR3 covers 18 residues. Germline CDR1 is LNHDA and CDR2 is SQIVND (reference sequence). The CDR3 DNA reads as TGTGCCAGTACCATAAGACCAAGAGGGGTCGGAGGGGCCACTGAAGCTTTCTTT. Amino acid sequence: CASTIRPRGVGGATEAFF.

This clone has a single count. This chain links TRBV7-9 with TRBJ1-2, with D unclear. The germline gives CDR1 SEHNR, CDR2 FQNEAQ (reference sequence). The CDR3 has 12 amino acids. Deletions cut 0 bases from V and 6 bases from J, with 5 bases between. CDR3 loop: CASSLAANGYTF. The CDR3 coding sequence is TGTGCCAGCAGCTTAGCAGCCAATGGCTACACCTTC.

A few counts support this clone. The genes are TRBV7-9 and TRBJ1-2; possibly TRBD1 for D (5 bases). Germline CDR1 reads SEHNR; CDR2 reads FQNEAQ (reference sequence). The CDR3 loop spans 13 amino acids. V dropped 3 bases and J dropped 6 bases, with 11 bases sitting between them. Here the CDR3 reads CASSFGGMDGYTF. For the CDR3, the DNA is TGTGCCAGCAGCTTCGGGGGAATGGATGGCTACACCTTC.

This clone was found once. The chain recombines TRBV5-1 with TRBJ2-1; 15 nucleotides agree with TRBD2. V gave up 4 bases and J gave up 12 bases; unmatched junction bases: 17. CDR1 and CDR2 (germline): SGHRS, YFSETQ. The CDR3 has 18 amino acids. CDR3 DNA: TGCGCCAGCAGCCCGGGACTAGCGGGAGGCCGTTGGTTTTATGGGCAGTTCTTC. Its translation is CASSPGLAGGRWFYGQFF.

V gene TRBV7-8 combines with J gene TRBJ1-2, with TRBD1 matching over 8 bases. The CDR3 has 13 amino acids. Germline CDR1 and CDR2: SGHVS and FQNEAQ. J lost 4 bases, V lost 8 bases, and 6 bases had no gene match. The CDR3 DNA sequence: TGTGCCAGCCAGGGGGCTAGAGGCTATGGCTACACCTTC. This sequence encodes CASQGARGYGYTF.

This chain links TRBV9 with TRBJ2-1, with 14 bases aligning to TRBD2. Trimming at V came to 7 bases and at J to 13 bases, leaving 7 bases not matched to a gene. The CDR3 contains 13 residues. CDR1 and CDR2 from the germline V gene are SGDLS and YYNGEE. CDR3 bases: TGTGCCAGCGCGACTAGCGGGAGGGCGCTCCAGTTCTTC. This translates into CASATSGRALQFF.

The J gene is TRBJ2-3, the V gene TRBV13; 10 nucleotides agree with TRBD2. In germline, CDR1 is PRHDT, CDR2 FYEKMQ (reference sequence). The CDR3 loop spans 18 amino acids. Germline trimming cut 3 bases from V and 1 base from J; bases unmatched to any gene: 10. CDR3 coding DNA: TGTGCCAGCAGCTTCCCCAGCGGGAGGGCCGTGGGCACAGATACGCAGTATTTT. It codes for CASSFPSGRAVGTDTQYF.

The rearrangement joins TRBV14 to TRBJ2-1, with 7 bases aligning to TRBD1. This CDR3 is built from 15 residues. Looked up from germline, CDR1 is SGHDN and CDR2 is FVKESK. V gave up 4 bases and J gave up 3 bases; unmatched junction bases: 6. CDR3 in amino acids: CASSRSRDSYNEQFF. In DNA form, the CDR3 reads TGTGCCAGCAGCCGCAGCCGGGACAGCTACAATGAGCAGTTCTTC.

The chain joins TRBV7-2 to TRBJ1-5, with D hard to call. CDR1 is SGHTA and CDR2 is FQGNSA in the germline V gene. V was shortened by 5 bases and J by 1 base, with 12 bases between the two germline ends. The CDR3 contains 15 residues. CDR3 region: CASSPSVGSNQPQHF. DNA of the CDR3: TGTGCCAGCAGCCCCTCGGTGGGCAGCAATCAGCCCCAGCATTTT.

This sequence joins TRBV7-2 and TRBJ1-5, with no clear D. Germline assignment: CDR1 SGHTA and CDR2 FQGNSA. V shed 7 bases and J shed 2 bases, with 6 bases lying between them. The CDR3 covers 12 residues. The DNA of the CDR3 is TGTGCCAGCACCTCAGGCAATCAGCCCCAGCATTTT. Translation: CASTSGNQPQHF.

The chain combines TRBV7-2 with TRBJ2-7; perhaps TRBD2 as D (6 bases). Trimming shortened V by 0 bases and J by 6 bases, and 18 bases separated the two germline ends. Germline V gene data show CDR1 as SGHTA and CDR2 as FQGNSA. This CDR3 is 16 amino acids long. CDR3 region: CASSLARRGPPPEQYF. CDR3 bases: TGTGCCAGCAGCTTAGCGCGGCGGGGCCCTCCCCCCGAGCAGTACTTC.

The V gene is TRBV7-8, the J gene TRBJ2-2; D possibly corresponds to TRBD1 (5 bases). Trimming shortened V by 9 bases and J by 1 base, and 15 bases separated the two germline ends. Germline CDR1 SGHVS, CDR2 FQNEAQ. The CDR3 length is 15 residues. In DNA, the CDR3 is TGTGCCAGTAACCTGCGGCAGGGGAACACCGGGGAGCTGTTTTTT. Its translation is CASNLRQGNTGELFF.

This clone has only a few counts. The genes are TRBV7-2 and TRBJ2-1; the D is unclear. The CDR3 is 14 residues long. Trimming took 1 base from V and 3 from J, leaving 7 bases between them. From germline, CDR1 is SGHTA and CDR2 FQGNSA. The CDR3 bases are TGTGCCAGCAGCTTAGTTTCTAGCTACAATGAGCAGTTCTTC. This encodes CASSLVSSYNEQFF.

The V gene is TRBV14, the J gene TRBJ2-3; the match to TRBD1 covers 7 bases. V shed 0 bases and J 4 bases; nucleotides not matched to a gene: 7. Germline CDR1 SGHDN, CDR2 FVKESK. This CDR3 contains 16 residues. The CDR3: CASSQESQQGSDTQYF. DNA for the CDR3: TGTGCCAGCAGCCAAGAAAGTCAACAGGGGTCAGATACGCAGTATTTT. Variable domain in full (rest from reference TRBV14 and TRBJ2-3): EAGVTQFPSHSVIEKGQTVTLRCDPISGHDNLYWYRRVMGKEIKFLLHFVKESKQDESGMPNNRFLAERTGGTYSTLKVQPAELEDSGVYFCASSQESQQGSDTQYFGPGTRLTVL.